Listed here are 25 T cell receptor beta chains from one sample, sequenced in a study of vaccination and CD4 T cells after COVID-19. The treatment denotes: approximately nine-day PBMC culture with coronavirus spike peptide pools or control peptides (ViraFEST assay). Once obtained from cultured CD4+ T cells, the DNA was sequenced using the Oncomine TCR Beta short-read assay. Each CDR3 protein is one row after TCRdb ran MiXCR on the PCR reads. The table lists 13,000 to 15,000 distinct CDR3 sequences, 65% to 75% of them singletons. Their target antigens are unknown. Sequencing was done on a sample of CD4+ T cells from blood, cultured in vitro. The receptors stem from a human donor who had recovered from COVID-19.

As DNA, the CDR3 is TGCAGTGCGCCCGGACAGGACTATGGCTACACCTTC. This gives the protein CSAPGQDYGYTF. The chain links TRBV20-1 to TRBJ1-2; 7 bases fit TRBD1. From germline, CDR1 is DFQATT and CDR2 SNEGSKA (reference sequence). Trimming cost V 6 bases and J 3 bases; bases outside gene matches: 4. This CDR3 comprises 12 residues.

V and J are TRBV6-1 and TRBJ2-7, with 7 bases aligning to TRBD1. The V gene's germline CDR1 is MNHNS and CDR2 SASEGT. This CDR3 is 13 amino acids long. V lost 9 bases and J lost 5; bases outside the gene matches: 10. Written as DNA, the CDR3 is TGTGCCAGTTCTATGACAGGGTATAACGAGCAGTACTTC. Amino acid sequence: CASSMTGYNEQYF.

The chain combines TRBV5-1 with TRBJ2-6, with 8 bases matching TRBD1. Looked up from germline, CDR1 is SGHRS and CDR2 is YFSETQ. V dropped 3 bases and J dropped 0; count of bases not matched to a gene: 5. The CDR3 loop spans 17 amino acids. CDR3 in DNA: TGCGCCAGCAGCTCAACAGGGGGTTTCTCTGGGGCCAACGTCCTGACTTTC. Translated, it gives CASSSTGGFSGANVLTF.

The V call is TRBV2, the J call TRBJ2-1, with a possible D match to TRBD1 (5 bases). Trimming pared 8 bases from V and 6 bases from J, leaving 17 bases between. Germline V gene sequence: CDR1 SNHLY, CDR2 FYNNEI. The CDR3 is 14 amino acids. The CDR3 bases are TGTGCCAGCGGTAGGGGTGATTACGGCAATGAGCAGTTCTTC. It translates to CASGRGDYGNEQFF.

In this sample, this clonotype turned up a few times. This chain joins TRBV6-1 and TRBJ1-5, with D perhaps matching TRBD1 (6 bases). Trimming took 6 bases from V and 4 from J, leaving 16 bases between them. CDR1 MNHNS and CDR2 SASEGT come from the germline V gene. This CDR3 is 15 amino acids long. The CDR3 nucleotides are TGTGCCAGCAGCCCTGGCAGGGGCTATAATCAGCCCCAGCATTTT. Amino acids: CASSPGRGYNQPQHF.

On this clonotype itself: The junction shows a germline mismatch at one end, possibly a read error. The chain recombines TRBV12-3 or TRBV12-4 with TRBJ1-2; tentatively, D is TRBD1 (5 bases). The CDR3 is made up of 14 amino acids. CDR3 in amino acids: CAAGGPPSGYGYIF. The CDR3, as DNA: TGTGCCGCGGGAGGCCCCCCATCAGGGTATGGCTACATCTTC.

The chain has TRBV7-3 and TRBJ2-5, with 9 bases identical to TRBD1. Germline lookup yields CDR1 SGHTA and CDR2 FQGTGA. The CDR3 has 19 residues. With V trimmed by 4 bases and J by 0 bases, 15 bases remained unmatched. The CDR3 here is CASSSKFGTGSLDQETQYF. CDR3 in DNA: TGTGCCAGCAGCTCGAAGTTCGGGACAGGGAGCTTGGACCAAGAGACCCAGTACTTC. Full variable domain (rest looked up from reference TRBV7-3 and TRBJ2-5): GAGVSQTPSNKVTEKGKYVELRCDPISGHTALYWYRQSLGQGPEFLIYFQGTGAADDSGLPNDRFFAVRPEGSVSTLKIQRTERGDSAVYLCASSSKFGTGSLDQETQYFGPGTRLLVL.

In regard to this clonotype: A read error is possible here, since a much larger clone lies one base away. Given the absence of the conserved phenylalanine or tryptophan at the CDR3 end, a read error is likely. The CDR3 region has the DNA TGTGCCAGTAGCGGGCAGGGGGCCCTTTTGTTTTCCTACGAGCAGTACCTC. Translated, it gives CASSGQGALLFSYEQYL. V and J are TRBV19 and TRBJ2-7; the match to TRBD1 covers 8 bases. CDR1 is LNHDA and CDR2 is SQIVND in the germline V gene (reference sequence). The V segment lost 6 bases and the J segment 1 base; nucleotides outside the gene matches: 14. The CDR3 totals 17 residues.

V usage is TRBV7-2 and J usage is TRBJ1-2; tentative D call: TRBD1 (6 bases). Trimming shortened V by 6 bases and J by 7 bases, and 15 bases separated the two germline ends. The CDR3 has 13 amino acids. CDR1 and CDR2 from the germline V gene are SGHTA and FQGNSA. CDR3 DNA: TGTGCCAGCAGTCTAACAGGGTGGGGTGGCTACACCTTC. This translates into CASSLTGWGGYTF.

Only a few counts were recorded for this clonotype. The rearrangement uses TRBV7-8 and TRBJ1-1; D unclear. The V and J ends lost 2 bases and 1 base respectively, with 8 bases between them. This CDR3 is 14 amino acids long. Germline CDR1 is SGHVS and CDR2 is FQNEAQ. The CDR3 DNA sequence: TGTGCCAGCAGCTTAATTGGCGCGAACACTGAAGCTTTCTTT. Translating it yields CASSLIGANTEAFF.

The chain uses TRBV12-3 or TRBV12-4 and TRBJ2-3; the match to TRBD2 covers 12 bases. This CDR3 is built from 16 residues. Losses at the gene ends were 8 bases for V and 4 bases for J; bases not matched to a gene: 10. DNA for the CDR3: TGTGCCAGCGGGCCCGCTAGCGGGAGGGCCGCAGATACGCAGTATTTT. This gives the protein CASGPASGRAADTQYF.

This clonotype has only a few counts. The rearrangement links TRBV12-3 or TRBV12-4 to TRBJ1-5; 7 bases agree with TRBD1. V shed 6 bases and J 5 bases; nucleotides not matched to a gene: 7. CDR3 size: 14 residues. The CDR3 DNA sequence: TGTGCCAGCAGCCGGGACAGAAATTATCAGCCCCAGCATTTT. Its translation: CASSRDRNYQPQHF.

This clonotype was counted between two and nine times. The chain uses TRBV9 and TRBJ1-6; possibly TRBD1 for D (5 bases). Trimming shortened V by 4 bases and J by 8 bases, and 13 bases separated the two germline ends. The CDR3 totals 14 residues. Germline V gene lookup returns CDR1 SGDLS and CDR2 YYNGEE. CDR3 protein: CASSTWGLDSPLHF. CDR3 DNA sequence: TGTGCCAGCAGCACGTGGGGGTTGGATTCACCCCTCCACTTT.

This clonotype was detected a few times. This chain joins TRBV20-1 and TRBJ2-2, with TRBD2 identical over 15 bases. This CDR3 is 17 amino acids long. J was trimmed by 1 base and V by 5 bases; bases with no gene match: 5. Germline lookup yields CDR1 DFQATT and CDR2 SNEGSKA (reference sequence). CDR3 in DNA: TGCAGTGCTGGAAGGGGACTAGCGGGGGGGAACACCGGGGAGCTGTTTTTT. The encoded protein is CSAGRGLAGGNTGELFF.

This clonotype was found once. The genes are TRBV9 and TRBJ1-2; 7 positions agree with TRBD1. The V gene end was trimmed by 3 bases and the J gene end by 7 bases; junction bases not matched to a gene: 6. The germline V gene encodes CDR1 SGDLS and CDR2 YYNGEE. This CDR3 has 13 amino acids. The CDR3 region is CASSADRFGGYTF. DNA for the CDR3: TGTGCCAGCAGCGCGGACAGGTTCGGTGGCTACACCTTC.

In this sample, this clonotype turned up a few times. The chain carries TRBV7-4 and TRBJ1-5; D call uncertain. CDR1 is SGHVT and CDR2 is SQSDAQ in the germline V gene. V was shortened by 1 base and J by 4 bases, with 14 bases between the two germline ends. This CDR3 region has 16 residues. The CDR3 bases are TGTGCCAGCAGCTTAGGGTGGGCGTTTTGGAATCAGCCCCAGCATTTT. Encoded protein: CASSLGWAFWNQPQHF.

The gene calls are TRBV6-5 and TRBJ2-7; 7 bases match TRBD1. CDR3 length: 15 amino acids. Germline values: CDR1 MNHEY, CDR2 SVGAGI. The ends lost 2 bases at V and 1 base at J; junction bases unmatched: 5. The CDR3 DNA follows: TGTGCCAGCAGTTACCAGGGGGTGGTATCCTACGAGCAGTACTTC. Protein product: CASSYQGVVSYEQYF.

The genes are TRBV20-1 and TRBJ2-2; a possible D gene is TRBD1 (6 bases). The germline V and J ends were trimmed by 3 bases and 2 bases, with 10 bases remaining between them. Germline loops: CDR1 DFQATT, CDR2 SNEGSKA (reference sequence). This CDR3 region has 14 residues. This CDR3 is CSARYRVNTGELFF. The CDR3 bases are TGCAGTGCTAGGTACAGGGTCAACACCGGGGAGCTGTTTTTT.

This clonotype was seen once. This rearrangement joins TRBV25-1 to TRBJ1-1, with D uncertain. Germline V gene data show CDR1 as MGHDK and CDR2 as SYGVNS. The CDR3 runs 12 residues. Trimming left V 5 bases short and J 7 bases short, with 11 bases between. Written as DNA, the CDR3 is TGTGCCAGCAGTATTAGACCGGGTGAAGCTTTCTTT. It encodes CASSIRPGEAFF.

The rearrangement uses TRBV12-3 or TRBV12-4 and TRBJ1-1; 8 nucleotides match TRBD1. V trimming: 1 base; J trimming: 7 bases; junction bases outside the gene matches: 5. The CDR3 consists of 14 residues. The CDR3 DNA follows: TGTGCCAGCAGTTTAGACAGGGGGATTAGTGAAGCTTTCTTT. It translates to CASSLDRGISEAFF.

V usage is TRBV7-2 and J usage is TRBJ2-1; TRBD1 agrees at 8 bases. The CDR3 runs 13 residues. Germline V gene sequence: CDR1 SGHTA, CDR2 FQGNSA. V lost 1 base and J lost 9; bases outside the gene matches: 2. This CDR3 reads CASSLGTGLEQFF. In DNA form, the CDR3 reads TGTGCCAGCAGCTTAGGGACAGGGCTTGAGCAGTTCTTC.

The chain joins TRBV6-4 to TRBJ1-2; 12 bases line up with TRBD1. CDR3 length: 15 amino acids. Per germline, CDR1 MRHNA and CDR2 SNTAGT. V was clipped by 6 bases and J by 3 bases; unmatched bases: 5. The CDR3 protein is CASRRGTGGDYGYTF. CDR3 bases: TGTGCCAGCAGGCGAGGGACAGGGGGCGACTATGGCTACACCTTC.

The sample holds a few counts of this clonotype. The germline gene is not matched at one end of the junction; a read error may be the cause. The rearrangement uses TRBV7-7 and TRBJ2-2, with 7 positions matching TRBD2. CDR1 SSHAT and CDR2 FNYEAQ come from the germline V gene (reference sequence). CDR3 length equals 16 residues. CDR3 coding DNA: TGTGCTAGCAGCTTAGTGGGAGGGCCGAACACCGGGGAGCTGTTTTTT. It specifies CASSLVGGPNTGELFF.

The V call is TRBV6-1, the J call TRBJ2-3, with unresolved D. CDR1 is MNHNS, CDR2 SASEGT, per germline. The V end lost 6 bases, the J end lost 3 bases, and 19 bases lay between the germline ends. The CDR3 has 16 amino acids. CDR3 sequence reads: CASSRVSHQGTDTQYF. The CDR3 DNA sequence: TGTGCCAGCAGCCGCGTTTCGCACCAAGGTACAGATACGCAGTATTTT.

This chain links TRBV7-9 with TRBJ1-1; the D gene is possibly TRBD1 (5 bases). The CDR3 has 16 amino acids. The V end lost 5 bases, the J end lost 3 bases, and 19 bases lay between the germline ends. Germline CDR1 reads SEHNR; CDR2 reads FQNEAQ (reference sequence). CDR3 DNA sequence: TGTGCCAGCAGCCAGAAGGCACAGCTGGGGGACACTGAAGCTTTCTTT. It yields the protein CASSQKAQLGDTEAFF.